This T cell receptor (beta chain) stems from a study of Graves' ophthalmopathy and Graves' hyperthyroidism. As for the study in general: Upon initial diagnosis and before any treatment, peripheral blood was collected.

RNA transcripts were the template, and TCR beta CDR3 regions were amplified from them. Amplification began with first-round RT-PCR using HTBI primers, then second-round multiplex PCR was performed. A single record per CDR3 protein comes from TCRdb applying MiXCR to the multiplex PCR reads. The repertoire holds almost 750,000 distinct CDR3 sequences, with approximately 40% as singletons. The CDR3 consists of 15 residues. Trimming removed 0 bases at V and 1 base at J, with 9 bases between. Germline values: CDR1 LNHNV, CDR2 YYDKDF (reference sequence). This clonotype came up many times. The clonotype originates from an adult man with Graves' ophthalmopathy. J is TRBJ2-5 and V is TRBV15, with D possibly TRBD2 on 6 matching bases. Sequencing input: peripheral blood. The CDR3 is CATSREYSGQETQYF. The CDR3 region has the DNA TGTGCCACCAGCAGAGAATATAGCGGCCAAGAGACCCAGTACTTC. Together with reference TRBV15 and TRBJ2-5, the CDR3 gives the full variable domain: DAMVIQNPRYQVTQFGKPVTLSCSQTLNHNVMYWYQQKSSQAPKLLFHYYDKDFNNEADTPDNFQSRRPNTSFCFLDIRSPGLGDTAMYLCATSREYSGQETQYFGPGTRLLVL.